The 30 T cell receptor beta chains below all came from one sample that was sequenced in a study of T cells after somatic rescue of genetic block (dated by TCRdb to the early 2020s). Libraries were prepared through the immunoSEQ multiplex PCR assay. In its TCRdb copy, this immuneACCESS table keeps in-frame sequences only and misses some clones. Where compared with another copy, unresolved V genes explain less than half of these, and the others have no known cause. Across this sample there are roughly 11,000 clones, with approximately 79% seen only once. The ten largest clones add up to less than 25% of the sample. Sequenced material: peripheral blood mononuclear cells (PBMCs). These receptors were taken from a boy aged 10-17 years.

This clone was seen once. This rearrangement joins TRBV9 to TRBJ1-2; 8 bases match TRBD1. CDR3 length: 15 residues. V lost 0 bases and J lost 2; bases outside the gene matches: 3. Germline CDR1 SGDLS, CDR2 YYNGEE. The CDR3 reads CASSVAGGTNYGYTF. CDR3 DNA: TGTGCCAGCAGCGTAGCAGGGGGCACGAACTATGGCTACACCTTC.

Note on this clone: Germline and junction disagree at one end, which may indicate a read error. The chain carries TRBV10-3 and TRBJ2-7; D is undetermined. CDR1 is ENHRY, CDR2 SYGVKD, per germline. This CDR3 is 12 amino acids long. Here the CDR3 DNA reads TGTGCCATCAGTGAGTCTTCCTCCGAGCAGTACTTC. It specifies CAISESSSEQYF.

The V call is TRBV18, the J call TRBJ2-5; 7 nucleotides agree with TRBD1. Losses at the gene ends were 2 bases for V and 2 bases for J; bases not matched to a gene: 5. Germline-derived CDR1 and CDR2 are KGHSH and LQKENI. The CDR3 spans 15 residues. The CDR3 region has the DNA TGTGCCAGCTCACCAGTGACAGGGTTACAAGAGACCCAGTACTTC. Translation: CASSPVTGLQETQYF.

This clone has just a few counts. This chain uses TRBV27 with TRBJ1-2; 9 positions agree with TRBD1. Germline V CDR1 and CDR2: MNHEY, SMNVEV (reference sequence). Trimming at V came to 2 bases and at J to 8 bases, leaving 6 bases not matched to a gene. CDR3 length: 14 residues. The CDR3 region has the DNA TGTGCCAGCAGTTTAATAGGGGACAGGGAAGGCTACACCTTC. This sequence encodes CASSLIGDREGYTF.

The gene calls are TRBV27 and TRBJ2-2; D gene unclear. Trimming shortened V by 3 bases and J by 7 bases, and 6 bases separated the two germline ends. CDR1 and CDR2 (germline): MNHEY, SMNVEV (reference sequence). CDR3 size: 12 residues. The CDR3 DNA follows: TGTGCCAGCAGTTTCTATAGCGGGGAGCTGTTTTTT. This translates into CASSFYSGELFF.

V and J are TRBV2 and TRBJ2-5; D remains unclear. The J call could be wrong; TRBJ2-7 is a better fit for the DNA end. This CDR3 has 14 residues. Germline assignment: CDR1 SNHLY and CDR2 FYNNEI. CDR3: CASSVDRATYEQYF. The CDR3 coding sequence is TGTGCCAGCAGTGTGGATCGGGCCACCTACGAGCAGTACTTC.

J is TRBJ2-4 and V is TRBV18; D call uncertain. V was shortened by 0 bases and J by 0 bases, with 6 bases between the two germline ends. The CDR3 has 15 residues. Germline-derived CDR1 and CDR2 are KGHSH and LQKENI. In DNA, the CDR3 is TGTGCCAGCTCACCACCGGTGCTAGCCAAAAACATTCAGTACTTC. As protein: CASSPPVLAKNIQYF.

The V and J genes are TRBV6-1 and TRBJ1-4, with D unclear. This CDR3 contains 13 residues. The V and J ends lost 7 bases and 5 bases respectively, with 11 bases between them. The germline V gene encodes CDR1 MNHNS and CDR2 SASEGT. CDR3 nucleotide sequence: TGTGCCAGCAACGTCGTTAGGAATGAAAAACTGTTTTTT. It codes for CASNVVRNEKLFF.

V is TRBV11-2 and J is TRBJ1-3, with a weak D call TRBD1 (5 bases). The CDR3 runs to 17 residues. Germline-derived CDR1 and CDR2 are SGHAT and FQNNGV. Trimming removed 2 bases from V and 0 bases from J, with 14 bases in between. The CDR3 here is CASSLRAGSNSGNTIYF. DNA of the CDR3: TGTGCCAGCAGCTTAAGGGCAGGGTCTAACTCTGGAAACACCATATATTTT.

The table lists this clone with a few counts. J is TRBJ2-1 and V is TRBV18; D unclear. CDR1 and CDR2 (germline): KGHSH, LQKENI. The V end lost 3 bases, the J end lost 4 bases, and 7 bases lay between the germline ends. The CDR3 is 13 amino acids. The CDR3: CASSPMQYNEQFF. CDR3 nucleotides: TGTGCCAGCTCACCGATGCAGTACAATGAGCAGTTCTTC.

The gene calls are TRBV10-3 and TRBJ1-1; 11 nucleotides line up with TRBD1. The CDR3 has 14 residues. With V trimmed by 5 bases and J by 4 bases, 3 bases remained unmatched. In germline, CDR1 is ENHRY, CDR2 SYGVKD. The CDR3 bases are TGTGCCATCAGTTGGGACAGGGGGGGCACTGAAGCTTTCTTT. Translating it yields CAISWDRGGTEAFF.

The chain links TRBV19 to TRBJ2-3; 12 positions agree with TRBD2. Trimming removed 1 base from V and 5 bases from J; junction bases left unmatched: 4. The CDR3 has 16 residues. Germline CDR1 is LNHDA and CDR2 is SQIVND (reference sequence). CDR3 protein: CASSIALAGGGDTQYF. The CDR3 DNA follows: TGTGCCAGTAGTATAGCCCTAGCGGGAGGGGGAGATACGCAGTATTTT.

The chain combines TRBV18 with TRBJ2-5, with TRBD2 matching over 8 bases. CDR1 is KGHSH, CDR2 LQKENI, per germline. This CDR3 comprises 14 residues. Germline trimming cut 4 bases from V and 1 base from J; bases unmatched to any gene: 2. The DNA for the CDR3 is TGTGCCAGCTCACTCACTAGCGGCCAAGAGACCCAGTACTTC. Translated, it gives CASSLTSGQETQYF.

This clone has more than one count but fewer than ten. The genes are TRBV6-1 and TRBJ2-7; D gene ambiguous. This CDR3 contains 14 residues. Trimming shortened V by 0 bases and J by 9 bases, and 15 bases separated the two germline ends. The germline V gene has CDR1 MNHNS and CDR2 SASEGT. CDR3: CASSEAGGQIGQYF. CDR3 sequence (DNA): TGTGCCAGCAGTGAAGCAGGCGGCCAAATCGGGCAGTACTTC.

CDR3 sequence: CASSPLGAGGEKLFF. The CDR3 region has the DNA TGTGCCAGCAGCCCCCTAGGGGCAGGGGGTGAAAAACTGTTTTTT. The chain joins TRBV28 to TRBJ1-4, with TRBD1 matching over 7 bases. The CDR3 loop spans 15 amino acids. CDR1 is MDHEN, CDR2 SYDVKM, per germline. Losses at the gene ends were 6 bases for V and 7 bases for J; bases not matched to a gene: 11.

The V gene is TRBV11-2, the J gene TRBJ2-7; no firm D call. Germline values: CDR1 SGHAT, CDR2 FQNNGV. CDR3 length equals 12 residues. Trimming took 3 bases from V and 6 from J, leaving 9 bases between them. In DNA form, the CDR3 reads TGTGCCAGCAGCTTTAGTGGAAGCGAGCAGTACTTC. Protein: CASSFSGSEQYF.

The rearrangement uses TRBV29-1 and TRBJ2-7, with 11 bases matching TRBD2. Per germline, CDR1 SQVTM and CDR2 ANQGSEA. This CDR3 is 14 amino acids long. J gave up 6 bases and V 4 bases, and 8 bases lay outside the gene matches. The CDR3 protein is CSVGASGRLSEQYF. The CDR3 bases are TGCAGCGTTGGAGCTAGCGGGAGGCTTAGCGAGCAGTACTTC.

The chain couples TRBV6-5 to TRBJ2-5, with 9 bases lining up with TRBD1. Germline V CDR1 and CDR2: MNHEY, SVGAGI. The CDR3 length is 15 residues. The V and J ends lost 2 bases and 6 bases, in that order; junction bases with no gene match: 7. The CDR3 DNA follows: TGTGCCAGCAGTTACGGACAGGGGCCTACGAAGACCCAGTACTTC. This gives the protein CASSYGQGPTKTQYF.

This clone was observed once. The chain couples TRBV7-9 to TRBJ2-7; D is unresolved. Germline V CDR1 and CDR2: SEHNR, FQNEAQ (reference sequence). Deletions cut 5 bases from V and 3 bases from J, with 8 bases between. The CDR3 has 12 residues. In nucleotides, the CDR3 is TGTGCCAGCAGCCAAAAACTCTACGAGCAGTACTTC. Translation: CASSQKLYEQYF. Looking up the rest from reference TRBV7-9 and TRBJ2-7 gives the full variable domain: DTGVSQNPRHKITKRGQNVTFRCDPISEHNRLYWYRQTLGQGPEFLTYFQNEAQLEKSRLLSDRFSAERPKGSFSTLEIQRTEQGDSAMYLCASSQKLYEQYFGPGTRLTVT.

The chain employs TRBV14 and TRBJ2-1; 8 bases are a match to TRBD1. Trimming removed 0 bases from V and 4 bases from J; junction bases left unmatched: 8. This CDR3 contains 17 residues. Germline V gene lookup returns CDR1 SGHDN and CDR2 FVKESK. CDR3 nucleotide sequence: TGTGCCAGCAGCCAAGATGGGACAGGCCGAGGGTACAATGAGCAGTTCTTC. It specifies CASSQDGTGRGYNEQFF. The variable domain in full, completed from reference TRBV14 and TRBJ2-1, reads EAGVTQFPSHSVIEKGQTVTLRCDPISGHDNLYWYRRVMGKEIKFLLHFVKESKQDESGMPNNRFLAERTGGTYSTLKVQPAELEDSGVYFCASSQDGTGRGYNEQFFGPGTRLTVL.

This sequence joins TRBV29-1 and TRBJ1-4, with D tentatively TRBD1 (6 bases). V lost 2 bases and J 8 bases, leaving 12 bases between the germline ends. The CDR3 sequence is 13 residues long. Germline lookup yields CDR1 SQVTM and CDR2 ANQGSEA. The CDR3 DNA is TGCAGCGTTGAAACAGGGCAGGGAGAAAAACTGTTTTTT. It is translated as CSVETGQGEKLFF.

This clone has a handful of counts. The chain employs TRBV7-8 and TRBJ2-5; possibly TRBD1 for D (6 bases). The J call may be in error: the DNA end matches TRBJ2-7 better. Germline-derived CDR1 and CDR2 are SGHVS and FQNEAQ. The CDR3 runs 12 residues. The DNA for the CDR3 is TGTGCCAGCAGCTGGGACATCTACGAGCAGTACTTC. This translates into CASSWDIYEQYF.

Concerning this clone: At one end, the junction sequence differs from germline, possibly due to a read error. CDR3 in amino acids: CASGLSGDGYGQYF. The CDR3 DNA reads as TGTGCTAGTGGTTTGTCCGGAGACGGCTACGGGCAGTACTTC. The rearrangement joins TRBV12-5 to TRBJ2-7; D gene uncertain. Germline V gene sequence: CDR1 LGHNT, CDR2 FRNRAP. The length of the CDR3 is 14 residues.

This rearrangement joins TRBV2 to TRBJ2-2, with 7 bases matching TRBD1. The V gene's germline CDR1 is SNHLY and CDR2 FYNNEI. J gave up 6 bases and V 8 bases, and 6 bases lay outside the gene matches. This CDR3 has 13 residues. CDR3 nucleotide sequence: TGTGCCAGCGGAGTAGGGGGCGCCGGGGAGCTGTTTTTT. Its protein is CASGVGGAGELFF.

The rearrangement uses TRBV6-5 and TRBJ2-7; D is undetermined. Trimming cost V 5 bases and J 1 base, with 9 bases left between them. Per germline, CDR1 MNHEY and CDR2 SVGAGI. The CDR3 is made up of 13 amino acids. CDR3 protein: CASSERPSYEQYF. The CDR3 region has the DNA TGTGCCAGCAGTGAAAGGCCTTCCTACGAGCAGTACTTC.

This clone came up once. The chain joins TRBV28 to TRBJ2-3, with 8 bases matching TRBD2. The V gene end was trimmed by 6 bases and the J gene end by 2 bases; junction bases not matched to a gene: 7. CDR3 length equals 15 residues. Germline assignment: CDR1 MDHEN and CDR2 SYDVKM. The CDR3 sequence is CASRGAGGNTDTQYF. CDR3 bases: TGTGCCAGCAGAGGGGCGGGGGGAAACACAGATACGCAGTATTTT.

The V call is TRBV6-1, the J call TRBJ2-3, with D tentatively TRBD1 or TRBD2 (6 bases each). V was pared by 2 bases and J by 8 bases, with 20 bases between. CDR1 MNHNS and CDR2 SASEGT come from the germline V gene. The CDR3 has 16 residues. DNA for the CDR3: TGTGCCAGCAGTGAATATATCGGGGGCCCAGGGGCTACGCAGTATTTT. Translation gives CASSEYIGGPGATQYF.

The chain is built from TRBV2 and TRBJ2-7; 7 bases fit TRBD1. Germline trimming cut 9 bases from V and 2 bases from J; bases unmatched to any gene: 4. Germline lookup yields CDR1 SNHLY and CDR2 FYNNEI. The CDR3 loop spans 12 amino acids. CDR3 loop: CASDRVPYEQYF. CDR3 bases: TGTGCCAGTGACAGGGTTCCCTACGAGCAGTACTTC.

The J gene is TRBJ1-3, the V gene TRBV10-1; D gene uncertain. The CDR3 runs 13 residues. Germline values: CDR1 WNHNN, CDR2 SYGVQD (reference sequence). V lost 2 bases to trimming and J lost 3 bases, with 5 bases between them. CDR3 sequence reads: CASSEGIGNTIYF. The CDR3 DNA reads as TGCGCCAGCAGTGAGGGAATTGGAAACACCATATATTTT.

Within the sample, this clone is medium-sized. J is TRBJ1-1 and V is TRBV6-6, with 8 nucleotides matching TRBD1. The trim removed 5 bases at V and 3 bases at J, leaving 5 bases unmatched. CDR3 length: 14 residues. From germline, CDR1 is MNHNY and CDR2 SVGAGI (reference sequence). The CDR3 sequence: CASSHDRGDTEAFF. The CDR3 nucleotides are TGTGCCAGCAGTCACGACAGGGGTGACACTGAAGCTTTCTTT.